These 18 T cell receptor beta chains were sequenced from one sample in a study of cytomegalovirus exposure and HLA in healthy donors. Both 60 Vbeta primers and 13 Jbeta primers went into the PCR. Sequencing was performed with immunoSEQ multiplex PCR; in TCRdb, only in-frame clones are kept and a portion is missing. In the table there are about 210,000 clones, approximately 77% of which are singletons. Sequenced: PBMCs. The receptors stem from a man aged 35-49 years in good health and CMV-seropositive.

This clone was recorded only once. The genes are TRBV6-1 and TRBJ1-4, with 7 positions matching TRBD1. Germline V lookup: CDR1 MNHNS, CDR2 SASEGT. This CDR3 is 16 amino acids long. V trimming: 2 bases; J trimming: 0 bases; junction bases outside the gene matches: 3. Here the CDR3 reads CASSERGTATNEKLFF. In DNA, the CDR3 is TGTGCCAGCAGTGAACGAGGGACAGCAACTAATGAAAAACTGTTTTTT.

The chain joins TRBV10-3 to TRBJ2-5, with D perhaps TRBD1 (5 bases). Trimming pared 2 bases from V and 4 bases from J, leaving 11 bases between. CDR3 length equals 14 residues. Germline CDR1 ENHRY, CDR2 SYGVKD. DNA of the CDR3: TGTGCCATCAGTGAGGGGGCGGCCCCAGAGACCCAGTACTTC. Translated: CAISEGAAPETQYF.

V usage is TRBV28 and J usage is TRBJ2-7; tentative D call: TRBD2 (6 bases). V gave up 7 bases and J gave up 4 bases, with 23 bases separating them. The CDR3 is 16 residues long. The V gene's germline CDR1 is MDHEN and CDR2 SYDVKM. CDR3 protein: CASTRGTRGGPYEQYF. The CDR3 region has the DNA TGTGCCAGCACCCGAGGGACCCGGGGAGGACCTTACGAGCAGTACTTC. Together with reference TRBV28 and TRBJ2-7, the CDR3 gives the full variable domain: DVKVTQSSRYLVKRTGEKVFLECVQDMDHENMFWYRQDPGLGLRLIYFSYDVKMKEKGDIPEGYSVSREKKERFSLILESASTNQTSMYLCASTRGTRGGPYEQYFGPGTRLTVT.

This clone was counted a few times. The V call is TRBV6-5, the J call TRBJ2-7, with D possibly matching TRBD2 (6 bases). With 8 bases removed from V and 11 bases from J, the gap between germline ends came to 13 bases. This CDR3 spans 10 amino acids. CDR1 is MNHEY and CDR2 is SVGAGI in the germline V gene. As DNA, the CDR3 is TGTGCCAGCGGAGGGGCAGAAAAGTACTTC. Residues: CASGGAEKYF.

The rearrangement uses TRBV6-5 and TRBJ2-7; TRBD1 matches at 11 bases. V shed 5 bases and J 2 bases; nucleotides not matched to a gene: 2. The germline gives CDR1 MNHEY, CDR2 SVGAGI. The CDR3 runs 14 residues. CDR3: CASSKGQGAYEQYF. DNA for the CDR3: TGTGCCAGCAGTAAGGGACAGGGGGCCTACGAGCAGTACTTC.

This clone appeared a few times. This chain joins TRBV10-3 and TRBJ1-2, with 7 bases aligning to TRBD1. This CDR3 has 14 amino acids. Per the germline V gene, CDR1 is ENHRY and CDR2 is SYGVKD. Trimming took 5 bases from V and 2 from J; bases not matched to a gene: 5. The CDR3 sequence: CAISRDSSNYGYTF. CDR3 sequence (DNA): TGTGCCATCAGTAGGGACAGTTCAAACTATGGCTACACCTTC.

The CDR3 here is CASSEGTKVFGYGYTF. CDR3 in DNA: TGTGCCAGCAGCGAGGGGACAAAGGTTTTCGGCTATGGCTACACCTTC. The J gene is TRBJ1-2, the V gene TRBV9, with D possibly being TRBD1 (6 bases). CDR1 and CDR2 from the germline V gene are SGDLS and YYNGEE. The CDR3 spans 16 residues. Trimming removed 3 bases at V and 4 bases at J, with 19 bases between. Full variable domain (outside the CDR3, taken from reference TRBV9 and TRBJ1-2): DSGVTQTPKHLITATGQRVTLRCSPRSGDLSVYWYQQSLDQGLQFLIQYYNGEERAKGNILERFSAQQFPDLHSELNLSSLELGDSALYFCASSEGTKVFGYGYTFGSGTRLTVV.

The chain carries TRBV7-6 and TRBJ2-7; a possible D gene is TRBD1 (7 bases). V was pared by 5 bases and J by 3 bases, with 23 bases between. The V gene's germline CDR1 is SGHVS and CDR2 FNYEAQ. The CDR3 has 17 residues. The DNA of the CDR3 is TGTGCCAGCAGCCCACAAGGTCTCGACAGGGAGGACTACGAGCAGTACTTC. As protein: CASSPQGLDREDYEQYF.

This sequence joins TRBV19 and TRBJ2-6, with TRBD1 matching over 9 bases. There are 18 residues in the CDR3. With 7 bases clipped from V and 1 base from J, the junction kept 11 bases outside the gene matches. Germline V CDR1 and CDR2: LNHDA, SQIVND (reference sequence). CDR3 protein: CASTFMRQGVSGANVLTF. DNA of the CDR3: TGTGCCAGTACCTTTATGCGACAGGGGGTTTCTGGGGCCAACGTCCTGACTTTC.

A single count supports this clone. CDR3 sequence: CASSFGTGGEQYF. For the CDR3, the DNA is TGTGCCAGCAGCTTCGGGACAGGGGGCGAGCAGTACTTC. The chain uses TRBV2 and TRBJ2-7; 11 nucleotides align to TRBD1. Trimming at V came to 6 bases and at J to 6 bases, leaving 4 bases not matched to a gene. The CDR3 consists of 13 residues. The V gene's germline CDR1 is SNHLY and CDR2 FYNNEI.

The rearrangement joins TRBV9 to TRBJ2-5, with 8 bases identical to TRBD1. This CDR3 is 18 amino acids long. After removal of 0 bases from V and 4 bases from J, the junction contained 14 bases not matched to a gene. The germline CDR1 and CDR2 sequences are SGDLS and YYNGEE. CDR3 in amino acids: CASSVVTGDRGTGETQYF. CDR3 bases: TGTGCCAGCAGCGTAGTAACGGGAGACAGGGGTACTGGAGAGACCCAGTACTTC.

The V gene is TRBV6-1, the J gene TRBJ2-7; TRBD2 aligns across 7 bases. The junction had 8 bases not matched to a gene; V was cut back by 5 bases and J by 4 bases. Germline V lookup: CDR1 MNHNS, CDR2 SASEGT. CDR3 size: 14 residues. Here the CDR3 reads CASSRTGGLYEQYF. In DNA form, the CDR3 reads TGTGCCAGCAGTCGAACCGGGGGGTTGTACGAGCAGTACTTC.

The rearrangement links TRBV6-5 to TRBJ1-3; TRBD1 agrees at 8 bases. The junction had 12 bases not matched to a gene; V was cut back by 5 bases and J by 9 bases. Germline CDR1 MNHEY, CDR2 SVGAGI. CDR3 size: 15 residues. The CDR3 DNA reads as TGTGCCAGCAGTACCTCCCAGGGGGCTGGCAGCACCATATATTTT. It yields the protein CASSTSQGAGSTIYF.

As for this clone: At one end the junction does not follow the germline gene, possibly because of a read error. This chain's CDR3 is CASSYSREQYF. In nucleotides, the CDR3 is TGTGCCAGCAGCTACTCCCGGGAGCAGTACTTC. The chain is built from TRBV6-6 and TRBJ2-7; D remains ambiguous. The germline V gene encodes CDR1 MNHNY and CDR2 SVGAGI (reference sequence). The CDR3 runs 11 residues.

Only a few counts were recorded for this clone. The rearrangement uses TRBV4-3 and TRBJ2-3, with 10 positions matching TRBD2. The junction had 15 bases not matched to a gene; V was cut back by 2 bases and J by 1 base. CDR1 is LGHNA and CDR2 is YSLEER in the germline V gene. The CDR3 loop spans 20 amino acids. The CDR3 here is CASSQSHFSGRASRTDTQYF. In DNA, the CDR3 is TGCGCCAGCAGCCAATCTCATTTCAGCGGGAGGGCCTCGCGCACAGATACGCAGTATTTT.

The rearrangement joins TRBV5-1 to TRBJ2-2; possibly TRBD1 for D (5 bases). V gave up 4 bases and J gave up 6 bases, with 19 bases separating them. The CDR3 loop spans 16 amino acids. Germline assignment: CDR1 SGHRS and CDR2 YFSETQ. CDR3 DNA: TGCGCCAGCAGCCGTGATATGGGGCTGGTGGCCGGGGAGCTGTTTTTT. It encodes CASSRDMGLVAGELFF.

In its sample, this clone was seen once. V usage is TRBV21-1 and J usage is TRBJ2-7; the DNA was not used to check the table's D call, TRBD2. TRBV21-1 is reported as a pseudogene. The CDR3 has 14 residues. The CDR3 DNA is TGTGCCAGCAGCCCCCGGGAGGGCTCCTACGAGCAGTACTTC. This codes for CASSPREGSYEQYF.

This clone came up once. This chain joins TRBV19 and TRBJ2-2, with 11 nucleotides matching TRBD2. Trimming cost V 8 bases and J 0 bases; bases outside gene matches: 11. Germline V gives CDR1 LNHDA, CDR2 SQIVND (reference sequence). The length of the CDR3 is 18 residues. The CDR3 DNA is TGTGCCAGTGGCAAAAGGCTAGCGGGGGGAACGAACACCGGGGAGCTGTTTTTT. The encoded protein is CASGKRLAGGTNTGELFF.